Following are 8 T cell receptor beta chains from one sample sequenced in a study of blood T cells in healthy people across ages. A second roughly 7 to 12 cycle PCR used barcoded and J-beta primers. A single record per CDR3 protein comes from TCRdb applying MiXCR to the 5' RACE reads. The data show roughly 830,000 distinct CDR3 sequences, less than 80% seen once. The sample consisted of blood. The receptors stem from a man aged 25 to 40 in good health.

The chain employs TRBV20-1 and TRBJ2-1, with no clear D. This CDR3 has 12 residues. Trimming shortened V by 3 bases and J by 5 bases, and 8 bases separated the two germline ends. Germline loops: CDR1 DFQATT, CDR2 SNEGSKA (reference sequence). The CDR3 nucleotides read TGCAGTGCTAGGTTGCTAGACAATGAGCAGTTCTTC. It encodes CSARLLDNEQFF.

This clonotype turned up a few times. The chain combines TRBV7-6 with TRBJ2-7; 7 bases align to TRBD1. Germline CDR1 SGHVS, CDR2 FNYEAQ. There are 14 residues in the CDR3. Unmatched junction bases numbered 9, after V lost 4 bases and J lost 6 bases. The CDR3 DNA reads TGTGCCAGCAGCTCCGACAGGGAAGCGATCGAGCAGTACTTC. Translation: CASSSDREAIEQYF.

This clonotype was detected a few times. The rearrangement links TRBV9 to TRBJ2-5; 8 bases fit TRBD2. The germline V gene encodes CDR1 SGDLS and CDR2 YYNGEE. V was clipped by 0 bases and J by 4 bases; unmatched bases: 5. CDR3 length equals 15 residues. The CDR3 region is CASSVDSGGRETQYF. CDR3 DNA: TGTGCCAGCAGCGTAGACAGCGGGGGAAGAGAGACCCAGTACTTC. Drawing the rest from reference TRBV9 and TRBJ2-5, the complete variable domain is DSGVTQTPKHLITATGQRVTLRCSPRSGDLSVYWYQQSLDQGLQFLIQYYNGEERAKGNILERFSAQQFPDLHSELNLSSLELGDSALYFCASSVDSGGRETQYFGPGTRLLVL.

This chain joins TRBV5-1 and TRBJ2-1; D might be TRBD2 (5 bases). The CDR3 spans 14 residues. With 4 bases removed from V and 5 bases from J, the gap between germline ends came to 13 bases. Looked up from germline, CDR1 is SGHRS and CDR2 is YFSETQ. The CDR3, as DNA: TGCGCCAGCAGCCCTACCACGGGGAACAATGAGCAGTTCTTC. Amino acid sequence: CASSPTTGNNEQFF.

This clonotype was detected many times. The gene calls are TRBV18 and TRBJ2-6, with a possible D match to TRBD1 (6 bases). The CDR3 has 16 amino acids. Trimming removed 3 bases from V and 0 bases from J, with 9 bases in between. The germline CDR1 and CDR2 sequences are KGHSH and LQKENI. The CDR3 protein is CASSPTGSSGANVLTF. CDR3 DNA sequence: TGTGCCAGCTCACCGACAGGAAGCTCTGGGGCCAACGTCCTGACTTTC.

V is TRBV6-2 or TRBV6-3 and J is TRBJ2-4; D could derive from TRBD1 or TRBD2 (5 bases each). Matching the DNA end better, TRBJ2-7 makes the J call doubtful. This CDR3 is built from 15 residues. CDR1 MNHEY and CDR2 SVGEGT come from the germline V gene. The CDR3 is CASSYQGAGWDEQYF. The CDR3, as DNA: TGTGCCAGCAGTTACCAGGGTGCGGGTTGGGACGAGCAGTACTTC.

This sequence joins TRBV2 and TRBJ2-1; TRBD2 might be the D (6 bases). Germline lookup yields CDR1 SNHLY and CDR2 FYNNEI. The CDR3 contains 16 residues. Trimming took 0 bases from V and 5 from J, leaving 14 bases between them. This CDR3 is CASSEALAGLNNEQFF. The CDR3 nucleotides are TGTGCCAGCAGTGAAGCGCTTGCGGGACTGAACAATGAGCAGTTCTTC. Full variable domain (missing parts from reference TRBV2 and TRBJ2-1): EPEVTQTPSHQVTQMGQEVILRCVPISNHLYFYWYRQILGQKVEFLVSFYNNEISEKSEIFDDQFSVERPDGSNFTLKIRSTKLEDSAMYFCASSEALAGLNNEQFFGPGTRLTVL.

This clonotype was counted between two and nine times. CDR3 nucleotide sequence: TGTGCCAGCAGCTTCGCAGGGAATTCCTACGAGCAGTACTTC. It is translated as CASSFAGNSYEQYF. The rearrangement uses TRBV13 and TRBJ2-7; perhaps TRBD1 as D (5 bases). This CDR3 has 14 amino acids. V was trimmed by 3 bases and J by 1 base, leaving 10 bases between them. Germline V gene lookup returns CDR1 PRHDT and CDR2 FYEKMQ (reference sequence). The full variable domain, in which reference TRBV13 and TRBJ2-7 provide the parts outside the CDR3, is AAGVIQSPRHLIKEKRETATLKCYPIPRHDTVYWYQQGPGQDPQFLISFYEKMQSDKGSIPDRFSAQQFSDYHSELNMSSLELGDSALYFCASSFAGNSYEQYFGPGTRLTVT.